This T cell receptor (beta chain) was captured in a study of T cell changes during pregnancy in multiple sclerosis (dated by TCRdb to about 2019). A note on the overall study: The study looked at changes in the T cell repertoire across pregnancy in women with multiple sclerosis.

With regard to this clone: Its antigen specificity is not known. Base quality data are lacking; no much larger clone is found one base away.

The library came from the immunoSEQ multiplex PCR assay. TCRdb retrieved this table from immuneACCESS and kept in-frame rearrangements only. Not all clones are present; in checked studies, unresolved V genes account for under half, and no reason is known for the remainder. The sample contains tens of thousands of clones, more than 75% of them found a single time. The ten top clones hold 3% to 3.5% of the sample. As encoded in the germline V gene (reference sequence), CDR1 is DFQATT while CDR2 is SNEGSKA. The CDR3, cysteine through phenylalanine, is 11 amino acids long. Of all the DNA, just the CDR3 is kept, 33 bases in frame from base 1. The junction shows trimming of 6 bases on V and 6 bases on J, and the gene matches do not reach 4 bases of it.

The material sequenced was peripheral blood, taken in the first trimester of pregnancy. The clonotype comes from a female donor in good health, enrolled as a control in a pregnancy study. Here the chain combines TRBV20-1 and TRBJ2-7, with 8 junctional bases fitting TRBD2. The CDR3 loop reads CSALAGREQYF. The nucleotides are TGCAGTGCCTTAGCGGGGCGCGAGCAGTACTTC.